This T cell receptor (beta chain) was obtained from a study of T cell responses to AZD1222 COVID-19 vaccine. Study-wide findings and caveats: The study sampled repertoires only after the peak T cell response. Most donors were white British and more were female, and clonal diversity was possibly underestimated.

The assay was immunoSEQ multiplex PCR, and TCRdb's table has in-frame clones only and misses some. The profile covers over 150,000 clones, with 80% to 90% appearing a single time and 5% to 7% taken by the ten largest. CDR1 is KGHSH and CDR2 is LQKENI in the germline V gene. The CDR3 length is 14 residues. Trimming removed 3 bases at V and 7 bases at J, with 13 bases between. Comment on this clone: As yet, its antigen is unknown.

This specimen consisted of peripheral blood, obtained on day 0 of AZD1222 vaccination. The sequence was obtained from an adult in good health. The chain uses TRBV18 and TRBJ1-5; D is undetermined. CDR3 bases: TGTGCCAGCTCACCTGACAAGGGAGGCCAGCCCCAGCATTTT. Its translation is CASSPDKGGQPQHF.